This T cell receptor (beta chain) is drawn from a study of identifying expanded T cells in peripheral blood. Study findings and constraints: Differentially abundant clones: roughly 1.3 between replicates, about 15 at approximately 14 days, around 19 at four. Variance in clone template counts between approximately 2-week samples significantly increased with total template count across all healthy donors.

This table comes from immunoSEQ multiplex PCR, and its TCRdb copy is limited to in-frame clones, with some not included. The sample has about 80,000 clones; roughly 90% are singletons. Note on this clone: Its antigen is still unknown.

No infections or other immune events were documented during collection. The CDR3 sequence is 15 residues long. Per germline, CDR1 MNHEY and CDR2 SMNVEV (reference sequence). J was trimmed by 2 bases and V by 5 bases; bases with no gene match: 5. This sequence originates from a person aged 18 to 75 in good health. Sequencing was performed on blood. The genes are TRBV27 and TRBJ2-7; 11 nucleotides match TRBD1. CDR3 region: CASSKPGQGAYEQYF. The DNA of the CDR3 is TGTGCCAGCAGTAAGCCGGGACAGGGGGCCTACGAGCAGTACTTC.